The 22 T cell receptor beta chains below all came from one sample that was sequenced in a study of T cells in Graves' hyperthyroidism and ophthalmopathy. The CDR3 regions of TCR beta were amplified from RNA transcripts. When the TCR CDR3 underwent first-round RT-PCR, the HTBI primer set was used. TCRdb reprocessed the multiplex PCR reads with MiXCR, giving one entry per CDR3 protein. This table has 490,000 or so distinct CDR3 sequences, under 25% appearing once. Sequencing was done on a sample of blood. All receptors derive from a woman between 70 and 85 years old with Graves' ophthalmopathy.

The chain links TRBV15 to TRBJ2-1; 11 bases line up with TRBD2. The V segment lost 1 base and the J segment 9 bases; nucleotides outside the gene matches: 8. Germline CDR1 is LNHNV and CDR2 is YYDKDF (reference sequence). This CDR3 is built from 16 residues. The CDR3 DNA follows: TGTGCCACCAGCAGAGGACTAGCGGGACGTACGGGTGAGCAGTTCTTC. Translation: CATSRGLAGRTGEQFF.

The chain uses TRBV19 and TRBJ2-2; D gene unclear. With 9 bases removed from V and 2 bases from J, the gap between germline ends came to 13 bases. The germline V gene encodes CDR1 LNHDA and CDR2 SQIVND (reference sequence). The length of the CDR3 is 14 residues. In DNA form, the CDR3 reads TGTGCCAGCGGTTGGCAGCTCAACACCGGGGAGCTGTTTTTT. It translates to CASGWQLNTGELFF.

This clonotype was counted at least ten times. This chain joins TRBV24-1 and TRBJ1-1; 9 nucleotides align to TRBD1. With V trimmed by 7 bases and J by 1 base, 15 bases remained unmatched. The germline gives CDR1 KGHDR, CDR2 SFDVKD. The CDR3 loop spans 18 amino acids. The CDR3 DNA sequence: TGTGCCACCAGCGACACGTCGGCCCGGGGACAGGGGAACACTGAAGCTTTCTTT. Amino acid sequence: CATSDTSARGQGNTEAFF.

This clonotype has a handful of counts. The rearrangement joins TRBV10-2 to TRBJ2-3; D possibly corresponds to TRBD1 (6 bases). The CDR3 extends over 15 amino acids. Deletions cut 6 bases from V and 0 bases from J, with 13 bases between. Germline CDR1 is WSHSY and CDR2 is SAAADI. CDR3 nucleotide sequence: TGCGCCAGCAGACTAGGACAGTCTAGCACAGATACGCAGTATTTT. Protein product: CASRLGQSSTDTQYF.

This clonotype was recorded a few times. The rearrangement joins TRBV28 to TRBJ2-1, with TRBD2 identical over 7 bases. Germline trimming cut 3 bases from V and 13 bases from J; bases unmatched to any gene: 6. The germline V gene encodes CDR1 MDHEN and CDR2 SYDVKM. The CDR3 totals 12 residues. This CDR3 reads CASSLPGLRQFF. CDR3 nucleotide sequence: TGTGCCAGCAGTTTGCCGGGACTAAGACAGTTCTTC.

V usage is TRBV20-1 and J usage is TRBJ2-1; D is tentatively TRBD1 or TRBD2 (7 bases each). Per germline, CDR1 DFQATT and CDR2 SNEGSKA (reference sequence). The V end lost 0 bases, the J end lost 4 bases, and 13 bases lay between the germline ends. There are 15 residues in the CDR3. CDR3 DNA: TGCAGTGCTAGAGATGGGAGGGGGCCTTACAATGAGCAGTTCTTC. Protein product: CSARDGRGPYNEQFF.

In its sample, this clonotype was seen many times. The chain has TRBV2 and TRBJ2-1; D remains ambiguous. V lost 2 bases to trimming and J lost 4 bases, with 0 bases between them. CDR1 SNHLY and CDR2 FYNNEI come from the germline V gene. CDR3 size: 11 residues. CDR3 DNA: TGTGCCAGCAGTGAATACAATGAGCAGTTCTTC. Amino acids: CASSEYNEQFF.

The V and J genes are TRBV5-1 and TRBJ2-7, with D uncertain. V lost 4 bases and J 6 bases, leaving 14 bases between the germline ends. Germline loops: CDR1 SGHRS, CDR2 YFSETQ. This CDR3 is built from 13 residues. The CDR3 region is CASSGQVDSEQYF. As DNA, the CDR3 is TGCGCCAGCAGCGGGCAGGTTGATAGCGAGCAGTACTTC.

The gene calls are TRBV14 and TRBJ2-7, with TRBD1 matching over 11 bases. CDR3 length: 16 residues. J gave up 3 bases and V 1 base, and 5 bases lay outside the gene matches. Germline V gives CDR1 SGHDN, CDR2 FVKESK. CDR3 sequence reads: CASSQAGTGGVYEQYF. Written as DNA, the CDR3 is TGTGCCAGCAGCCAAGCCGGGACAGGGGGAGTCTACGAGCAGTACTTC.

This clonotype was seen a handful of times. The chain couples TRBV7-9 to TRBJ2-1, with 10 nucleotides matching TRBD2. The CDR3 totals 16 residues. The V and J ends lost 5 bases and 3 bases, in that order; junction bases with no gene match: 7. The germline CDR1 and CDR2 sequences are SEHNR and FQNEAQ (reference sequence). In DNA form, the CDR3 reads TGTGCCAGCAGCCCCCCGACTAGCGGGTTCTACAATGAGCAGTTCTTC. Protein product: CASSPPTSGFYNEQFF.

In this sample, this clonotype turned up a few times. This chain connects TRBV3-1 to TRBJ2-4; unclear D gene. The V gene lost 0 bases and the J gene lost 7 bases, with 1 base spanning the gap. CDR1 is LGHDT and CDR2 is YNNKEL in the germline V gene (reference sequence). The CDR3 has 11 amino acids. The DNA of the CDR3 is TGTGCCAGCAGCCAAGATAACATTCAGTACTTC. This encodes CASSQDNIQYF.

Comments on this clonotype: At one end the junction does not follow the germline gene, possibly because of a read error. J is TRBJ2-7 and V is TRBV19; 9 bases are shared with TRBD1. The germline CDR1 and CDR2 sequences are LNHDA and SQIVND (reference sequence). The CDR3 has 15 amino acids. The CDR3 nucleotides are TGTGCCAGTAGCACCTCGGACAGGGGCTCCCACGAGCAGTACTTC. Translation gives CASSTSDRGSHEQYF.

The sample holds a few counts of this clonotype. The chain combines TRBV5-1 with TRBJ1-2, with TRBD1 matching 11 bases. Germline values: CDR1 SGHRS, CDR2 YFSETQ. CDR3 length equals 17 residues. Germline trimming cut 3 bases from V and 1 base from J; bases unmatched to any gene: 8. In DNA form, the CDR3 reads TGCGCCAGCAGCTGGGACAGGGGGTCCCTCCGTAACTATGGCTACACCTTC. Its protein product is CASSWDRGSLRNYGYTF. Full variable domain (outside the CDR3, taken from reference TRBV5-1 and TRBJ1-2): KAGVTQTPRYLIKTRGQQVTLSCSPISGHRSVSWYQQTPGQGLQFLFEYFSETQRNKGNFPGRFSGRQFSNSRSEMNVSTLELGDSALYLCASSWDRGSLRNYGYTFGSGTRLTVV.

This clonotype was recorded a few times. The chain links TRBV7-9 to TRBJ2-1; D is undetermined. Germline values: CDR1 SEHNR, CDR2 FQNEAQ (reference sequence). Deletions cut 1 base from V and 8 bases from J, with 0 bases between. The CDR3 length is 10 residues. CDR3 sequence (DNA): TGTGCCAGCAGCTTAGATGAGCAGTTCTTC. The encoded protein is CASSLDEQFF.

This clonotype was observed many times. The CDR3 loop is CASSVAGPSEQYF. CDR3 DNA: TGTGCCAGCAGTGTTGCGGGGCCCAGCGAGCAGTACTTC. The J gene is TRBJ2-7, the V gene TRBV2, with D possibly matching TRBD2 (6 bases). Deletions cut 4 bases from V and 6 bases from J, with 13 bases between. The V gene's germline CDR1 is SNHLY and CDR2 FYNNEI. CDR3 length: 13 residues.

V gene TRBV5-1 combines with J gene TRBJ2-2, with 11 bases aligning to TRBD2. CDR3 length: 14 amino acids. The trim removed 5 bases at V and 4 bases at J, leaving 1 base unmatched. Germline V gene lookup returns CDR1 SGHRS and CDR2 YFSETQ. As DNA, the CDR3 is TGCGCCAGCAGACTAGCGGGGGCCACCGGGGAGCTGTTTTTT. Translation gives CASRLAGATGELFF.

V usage is TRBV12-3 or TRBV12-4 and J usage is TRBJ1-1; a weak D match, TRBD1 (6 bases). The CDR3 is made up of 14 amino acids. Trimming took off 6 bases at V and 4 bases at J, with 15 bases between the two ends. The CDR3 loop is CASSRTGRSTEAFF. The CDR3 nucleotides are TGTGCCAGCAGCCGTACAGGGAGGTCCACTGAAGCTTTCTTT.

This clonotype was detected only a few times. This chain joins TRBV6-5 and TRBJ2-6; D unresolved. Deletions cut 0 bases from V and 3 bases from J, with 9 bases between. CDR1 and CDR2 from the germline V gene are MNHEY and SVGAGI. The CDR3 spans 16 residues. CDR3 amino acids: CASSYSGALGANVLTF. The CDR3 nucleotides are TGTGCCAGCAGTTACTCTGGCGCGCTTGGGGCCAACGTCCTGACTTTC.

This clonotype came up once. This chain uses TRBV20-1 with TRBJ2-5; 10 nucleotides line up with TRBD2. Germline V gene lookup returns CDR1 DFQATT and CDR2 SNEGSKA (reference sequence). CDR3 length: 14 residues. J lost 3 bases, V lost 6 bases, and 7 bases had no gene match. The CDR3 protein is CSADSGTSEETQYF. The CDR3 nucleotides are TGCAGTGCCGACTCCGGGACTAGCGAAGAGACCCAGTACTTC.

As to this clonotype: A much larger clonotype is one base distant, so this may be a read error. The gene calls are TRBV7-2 and TRBJ2-3, with a tentative D call TRBD2 (5 bases). The CDR3 runs 15 residues. Trimming removed 3 bases at V and 2 bases at J, with 12 bases between. CDR1 SGHTA and CDR2 FQGNSA come from the germline V gene. The CDR3 region has the DNA TGTGCCAGCAGCTTCACGGACTTTTACACAGATACGCAGTATTTT. Translating gives CASSFTDFYTDTQYF.

V is TRBV19 and J is TRBJ2-7, with TRBD2 identical over 8 bases. CDR1 is LNHDA, CDR2 SQIVND, per germline (reference sequence). This CDR3 region has 13 residues. Losses at the gene ends were 10 bases for V and 4 bases for J; bases not matched to a gene: 9. CDR3 residues: CANSSGSYYEQYF. The CDR3 nucleotides are TGTGCCAATAGCAGCGGGAGTTATTACGAGCAGTACTTC.

V and J are TRBV9 and TRBJ2-3; 7 bases match TRBD2. Germline CDR1 SGDLS, CDR2 YYNGEE. CDR3 length: 14 amino acids. The V and J ends lost 0 bases and 3 bases, in that order; junction bases with no gene match: 1. The CDR3 here is CASSVVGRTDTQYF. The CDR3 DNA sequence: TGTGCCAGCAGCGTAGTCGGGAGGACAGATACGCAGTATTTT.